This TCR beta chain was found in a study of blood T cell repertoires in COVID-19. Looked up from germline, CDR1 is GTSNPN and CDR2 is SVGIG (reference sequence). Trimming cost V 1 base and J 7 bases, with 5 bases left between them. The CDR3 is 10 residues long. Original analysis: Researchers report that nucleated cell counts were estimated from reference gene primer amplification. Assay: immunoSEQ multiplex PCR; the TCRdb copy retains only in-frame clones and omits some. Clone size and the V and J calls come from that table; the DNA yielded D and trimming. The repertoire includes under 250,000 clones, more than 75% of them detected once, and 9.5% to 15% sits in the top ten.

The TCR comes from a human donor in a cohort sampled during active COVID-19. The chain carries TRBV30 and TRBJ2-7; no clear D gene. The specimen sequenced was peripheral blood. The CDR3 loop reads CAWSAREQYF. CDR3 coding DNA: TGTGCCTGGAGTGCCCGGGAGCAGTACTTC.